The rows below give T cell receptor beta chains drawn from one sample of a study of identical twins. Each CDR3 protein gets one entry after TCRdb re-called the 5' RACE reads with MiXCR. In the table there are some 760,000 distinct CDR3 sequences, 15% to 20% of which are singletons. The same specimen was also included in a second study, on T cells expressing NK-cell markers.

Sequencing input: PBMCs. The receptors come from a woman aged 18-29 years in good health. Both conserved end residues are part of each CDR3. Where a row states a size, it is once, few, many or the class of an expanded clone; other rows omit it.

CDR3 | V | size | J
CASSLEPGNTIYF | TRBV5-1 | many | TRBJ1-3
CSAGPGAGTGELFF | TRBV20-1 | NA | TRBJ2-2
CASSLRGVGTIYF | TRBV7-2 | NA | TRBJ1-3
CASRLTSGRPLSTDTQYF | TRBV27 | few | TRBJ2-3
CASSLTGSVRETQYF | TRBV7-9 | few | TRBJ2-5
CASSALTSGEETQYF | TRBV2 | few | TRBJ2-5
CSASWSGHPKEETQYF | TRBV20-1 | NA | TRBJ2-5
CASSLSTKAFF | TRBV5-5 | NA | TRBJ1-1
CASSPHERRTYNEQFF | TRBV27 | few | TRBJ2-1
CASTVSGTSTDTQYF | TRBV5-1 | few | TRBJ2-3
CASSQGLAGAAGELFF | TRBV3-1 | NA | TRBJ2-2
CASSLAPSGNSYNEQFF | TRBV7-9 | NA | TRBJ2-1
CASSLWRAGSTDTQYF | TRBV28 | few | TRBJ2-3
CSARSRAGTNYNSPLHF | TRBV20-1 | NA | TRBJ1-6
CSVDRGRNTEVFF | TRBV29-1 | few | TRBJ1-1
CASSSHTGQGRNEQFF | TRBV7-6 | NA | TRBJ2-1
CASTAPASGHNEQFF | TRBV27 | few | TRBJ2-1
CASRNGGLGPYEQYF | TRBV6-1 | NA | TRBJ2-7
CASSQGRGTRTDTQYF | TRBV4-3 | few | TRBJ2-3
CASSLGGADTEAFF | TRBV7-2 | NA | TRBJ1-1
CASSRTGLTRNEKLFF | TRBV5-1 | NA | TRBJ1-4
CASSLLRTSGEQFF | TRBV3-1 | NA | TRBJ2-1
CSANDRVRGYTF | TRBV20-1 | few | TRBJ1-2
CSARDLETSGSTFNEQFF | TRBV20-1 | few | TRBJ2-1
CASSPSGTPSTDTQYF | TRBV18 | NA | TRBJ2-3